This TCR beta chain was recorded in a study of blood T cell repertoires in COVID-19. J gave up 6 bases and V 2 bases, and 2 bases lay outside the gene matches. This CDR3 is built from 14 residues. The V gene's germline CDR1 is MGHRA and CDR2 YSYEKL. Original processing methods: Estimates of nucleated cell counts were drawn from the amplification of reference gene primers. Clones were sequenced by immunoSEQ multiplex PCR, and TCRdb holds only the in-frame ones, with some missing. The V and J calls and the clone size are those of that table, but D and trimming were determined from the DNA. This sample has approximately 450,000 clones; roughly 91% occur once, and the top ten carry 4% to 4.5%.

The TCR comes from a woman between 25 and 40 years old with acute or convalescent COVID-19. Sequencing used peripheral blood. The rearrangement uses TRBV4-1 and TRBJ2-2; TRBD1 agrees at 8 bases. CDR3: CASSQQQGAGELFF. CDR3 in DNA: TGCGCCAGCAGCCAACAACAGGGGGCCGGGGAGCTGTTTTTT.